The T cell receptor (beta chain) described here comes from a study of T cells in Graves' hyperthyroidism and ophthalmopathy. TCR beta CDR3 regions were amplified from RNA. The TCR CDR3 first-round RT-PCR relied on the HTBI primer set. TCRdb reprocessed the multiplex PCR reads via MiXCR and lists one record per CDR3 protein. The sample has 450,000 to 500,000 distinct CDR3 sequences; around a fifth are singletons. The germline gives CDR1 SGHAT, CDR2 FQNNGV. CDR3 length: 14 residues. After removal of 7 bases from V and 5 bases from J, the junction contained 7 bases not matched to a gene. The specimen was blood. The V gene is TRBV11-2, the J gene TRBJ2-2, with 7 bases aligning to TRBD1. This TCR was sampled from a woman between 70 and 85 years old with Graves' ophthalmopathy. The CDR3: CASTHHRGTGELFF. The CDR3 region has the DNA TGTGCCAGCACCCATCACAGGGGAACCGGGGAGCTGTTTTTT.